This entry lists 12 T cell receptor beta chains sequenced from one sample in a study of cytomegalovirus exposure and HLA in healthy donors listed by TCRdb under 2017. Library construction relied on the immunoSEQ multiplex PCR assay. The table was pulled from immuneACCESS by TCRdb, which kept in-frame rearrangements only. Such tables lose some clones; where checked, under half of the loss comes from unresolved V genes, and the rest has no known cause. The sample data list 55,000 to 80,000 clones, and roughly 94% of these were observed just once. Around 7% of the sample goes to the ten largest clones. Sequences were obtained from PBMCs. These receptor sequences come from a woman in her late teens or twenties in good health and CMV-seropositive.

The chain uses TRBV27 and TRBJ2-7, with D hard to call. From germline, CDR1 is MNHEY and CDR2 SMNVEV (reference sequence). The CDR3 has 15 residues. V gave up 3 bases and J gave up 5 bases, with 17 bases separating them. The CDR3 DNA reads as TGTGCCAGCAGTTTGTATTATAGTGGTCCCAACGAGCAGTACTTC. Translating it yields CASSLYYSGPNEQYF.

This rearrangement joins TRBV28 to TRBJ1-5; 9 nucleotides match TRBD1. The ends lost 6 bases at V and 0 bases at J; junction bases unmatched: 12. The germline gives CDR1 MDHEN, CDR2 SYDVKM. The CDR3 has 18 residues. This CDR3 is CASRRRTGDVHSNQPQHF. The CDR3 DNA is TGTGCCAGCAGACGTCGGACAGGGGACGTCCATAGCAATCAGCCCCAGCATTTT.

This chain joins TRBV27 and TRBJ2-5; 7 positions match TRBD2. The V segment lost 7 bases and the J segment 2 bases; nucleotides outside the gene matches: 13. The germline CDR1 and CDR2 sequences are MNHEY and SMNVEV (reference sequence). The CDR3 is 16 residues long. The CDR3 reads CASTPLRAGPQETQYF. CDR3 bases: TGTGCCAGCACTCCCCTACGAGCGGGGCCACAAGAGACCCAGTACTTC.

The gene calls are TRBV7-9 and TRBJ1-5; 7 nucleotides match TRBD1. Losses at the gene ends were 1 base for V and 4 bases for J; bases not matched to a gene: 1. The length of the CDR3 is 14 residues. Germline V gene lookup returns CDR1 SEHNR and CDR2 FQNEAQ (reference sequence). CDR3 loop: CASSLDRGNQPQHF. CDR3 nucleotide sequence: TGTGCCAGCAGCTTAGACAGGGGTAATCAGCCCCAGCATTTT.

The chain employs TRBV7-8 and TRBJ1-5; D gene uncertain. Germline CDR1 is SGHVS and CDR2 is FQNEAQ. V was pared by 4 bases and J by 6 bases, with 13 bases between. The CDR3 totals 14 residues. CDR3 loop: CASSSTRGGQPQHF. The CDR3 region has the DNA TGTGCCAGCAGCTCGACCCGGGGAGGTCAGCCCCAGCATTTT.

The chain joins TRBV6-5 to TRBJ1-2, with TRBD1 matching over 7 bases. This CDR3 region has 13 residues. The V gene's germline CDR1 is MNHEY and CDR2 SVGAGI. V dropped 6 bases and J dropped 7; count of bases not matched to a gene: 8. Here the CDR3 reads CASRPTGNSGYTF. DNA of the CDR3: TGTGCCAGCAGACCGACAGGGAATTCTGGCTACACCTTC.

The chain has TRBV19 and TRBJ1-2; no clear D gene. The CDR3 runs to 11 residues. Looked up from germline, CDR1 is LNHDA and CDR2 is SQIVND (reference sequence). Trimming removed 9 bases at V and 8 bases at J, with 13 bases between. The CDR3 nucleotides are TGTGCCAGCTCCCGGGAGCGGGGCTACACCTTC. Translating gives CASSRERGYTF.

The chain uses TRBV19 and TRBJ2-3; 10 bases are shared with TRBD2. With V trimmed by 5 bases and J by 2 bases, 10 bases remained unmatched. The CDR3 runs 17 residues. Per the germline V gene, CDR1 is LNHDA and CDR2 is SQIVND (reference sequence). The DNA for the CDR3 is TGTGCCAGTAGTCCCTCCCTACTAGCGGGGATCACAGATACGCAGTATTTT. Encoded protein: CASSPSLLAGITDTQYF.

The chain has TRBV4-1 and TRBJ1-1; no firm D call. There are 16 residues in the CDR3. The V end lost 0 bases, the J end lost 0 bases, and 11 bases lay between the germline ends. Germline V gene sequence: CDR1 MGHRA, CDR2 YSYEKL. This chain's CDR3 is CASSQDLGSLNTEAFF. In DNA, the CDR3 is TGCGCCAGCAGCCAAGATCTAGGCAGCTTGAACACTGAAGCTTTCTTT.

J is TRBJ1-3 and V is TRBV7-2; perhaps TRBD1 as D (6 bases). Per germline, CDR1 SGHTA and CDR2 FQGNSA. Trimming removed 4 bases from V and 1 base from J, with 14 bases in between. CDR3 size: 16 residues. CDR3 sequence (DNA): TGTGCCAGCAGCTCCCTAGGACAGACGTCTGGAAACACCATATATTTT. Translated: CASSSLGQTSGNTIYF.

The rearrangement links TRBV27 to TRBJ2-7; possibly TRBD1 for D (6 bases). CDR1 and CDR2 (germline): MNHEY, SMNVEV (reference sequence). This CDR3 contains 13 residues. V lost 3 bases to trimming and J lost 7 bases, with 13 bases between them. CDR3 sequence: CASSLSRGWEQYF. The CDR3 DNA sequence: TGTGCCAGCAGTTTGAGCAGGGGTTGGGAGCAGTACTTC.

The chain recombines TRBV11-2 with TRBJ2-3; D is uncertain. The CDR3 has 16 amino acids. The ends were cut back, 1 base at V and 4 bases at J, with 15 bases in the middle. Germline CDR1 and CDR2: SGHAT and FQNNGV. This CDR3 is CASSLGMESAADTQYF. For the CDR3, the DNA is TGTGCCAGCAGCTTAGGAATGGAGTCGGCGGCAGATACGCAGTATTTT.